The 28 T cell receptor beta chains below come from one sample, sequenced in a study of graft-versus-host responses after intestinal transplantation. Their target antigens are unknown. TCRdb's table, derived via immunoSEQ multiplex PCR, lists solely in-frame clones and lacks some. The repertoire consists of 80,000 to 100,000 clones, with under 95% occurring once and the leading ten covering approximately 0.07%. Sequenced here: unstimulated CD8+ T cells sorted from spleen or lymph node cells, sampled before transplant. These receptor sequences come from a human donor who was the organ donor for an intestinal transplant.

The gene calls are TRBV6-5 and TRBJ2-7, with D possibly matching TRBD1 (6 bases). CDR1 and CDR2 (germline): MNHEY, SVGAGI. This CDR3 region has 12 residues. Trimming pared 2 bases from V and 4 bases from J, leaving 6 bases between. CDR3 bases: TGTGCCAGCAGTTACCAGGGGTACGAGCAGTACTTC. It is translated as CASSYQGYEQYF.

The chain has TRBV19 and TRBJ2-3; D call uncertain. Germline V gene data show CDR1 as LNHDA and CDR2 as SQIVND (reference sequence). CDR3 length equals 14 residues. V lost 7 bases to trimming and J lost 4 bases, with 15 bases between them. The CDR3 region is CASMQDMGADTQYF. CDR3 nucleotide sequence: TGTGCCAGTATGCAGGATATGGGTGCAGATACGCAGTATTTT. Full variable domain (outside the CDR3, taken from reference TRBV19 and TRBJ2-3): DGGITQSPKYLFRKEGQNVTLSCEQNLNHDAMYWYRQDPGQGLRLIYYSQIVNDFQKGDIAEGYSVSREKKESFPLTVTSAQKNPTAFYLCASMQDMGADTQYFGPGTRLTVL.

This chain joins TRBV7-6 and TRBJ1-1; TRBD1 might be the D (5 bases). This CDR3 comprises 18 residues. From germline, CDR1 is SGHVS and CDR2 FNYEAQ. V lost 1 base and J 0 bases, leaving 18 bases between the germline ends. The CDR3 DNA sequence: TGTGCCAGCAGCTTAGGCCTGACAAGGGGTAAGATGAACACTGAAGCTTTCTTT. Encoded protein: CASSLGLTRGKMNTEAFF.

The chain recombines TRBV28 with TRBJ2-7; a weak D match, TRBD2 (6 bases). V was pared by 6 bases and J by 1 base, with 16 bases between. This CDR3 has 15 amino acids. Germline V gives CDR1 MDHEN, CDR2 SYDVKM. CDR3 sequence: CASRLFGLTSYEQYF. In nucleotides, the CDR3 is TGTGCCAGCAGGCTCTTCGGACTAACTTCCTACGAGCAGTACTTC. The full variable domain, its missing parts supplied by reference TRBV28 and TRBJ2-7, is DVKVTQSSRYLVKRTGEKVFLECVQDMDHENMFWYRQDPGLGLRLIYFSYDVKMKEKGDIPEGYSVSREKKERFSLILESASTNQTSMYLCASRLFGLTSYEQYFGPGTRLTVT.

Note on this clone: Relative to the germline gene, one junction end is altered; a read error may explain this. The rearrangement joins TRBV7-8 to TRBJ1-6, with D maybe TRBD1 (5 bases). This CDR3 is built from 19 residues. The germline V gene encodes CDR1 SGHVS and CDR2 FQNEAQ. In nucleotides, the CDR3 is TGTGCCAGCAGCTTAGTAGGGGAACACCGAAAATCCTATCATTCACCCCTCCACTTT. This codes for CASSLVGEHRKSYHSPLHF.

V and J are TRBV30 and TRBJ2-5, with 7 bases aligning to TRBD2. Trimming cost V 0 bases and J 1 base; bases outside gene matches: 14. The CDR3 is 18 amino acids. In germline, CDR1 is GTSNPN, CDR2 SVGIG (reference sequence). Here the CDR3 DNA reads TGTGCCTGGAGTGTATCACCAGCGGGAATTTGGGGCCAAGAGACCCAGTACTTC. Protein sequence: CAWSVSPAGIWGQETQYF.

Regarding this clone: Germline and junction disagree at one end, which may indicate a read error. The rearrangement links TRBV7-8 to TRBJ2-7, with 7 bases fitting TRBD2. Germline-derived CDR1 and CDR2 are SGHVS and FQNEAQ. CDR3 size: 14 residues. The CDR3: CASSARDYSSEQYF. CDR3 nucleotide sequence: TGTGCCAGCAGCGCACGGGACTACTCCTCCGAGCAGTACTTC.

This chain uses TRBV18 with TRBJ2-1, with 8 nucleotides matching TRBD1. Trimming took 8 bases from V and 8 from J; bases not matched to a gene: 14. CDR1 and CDR2 from the germline V gene are KGHSH and LQKENI. This CDR3 spans 15 amino acids. The CDR3 coding sequence is TGTGCCAGCCACGCTAGAGACAGGGGAGCCCATGAGCAGTTCTTC. Protein product: CASHARDRGAHEQFF.

V is TRBV7-8 and J is TRBJ2-6, with TRBD2 matching 9 bases. Germline lookup yields CDR1 SGHVS and CDR2 FQNEAQ. With 1 base clipped from V and 1 base from J, the junction kept 11 bases outside the gene matches. The CDR3 totals 20 residues. In DNA form, the CDR3 reads TGTGCCAGCAGCTTAGAGCGTCGACTAGCGGAGTTGTCTGGGGCCAACGTCCTGACTTTC. Protein product: CASSLERRLAELSGANVLTF.

V usage is TRBV7-9 and J usage is TRBJ2-2; TRBD2 is a possible D gene (6 bases). The CDR3 is made up of 15 amino acids. From germline, CDR1 is SEHNR and CDR2 FQNEAQ (reference sequence). V was clipped by 3 bases and J by 4 bases, with 12 bases between them. DNA of the CDR3: TGTGCCAGCAGCTTCGGGGGTCGAGGCACCGGGGAGCTGTTTTTT. Protein: CASSFGGRGTGELFF.

The rearrangement links TRBV4-1 to TRBJ1-2, with 11 bases identical to TRBD1. The CDR3 totals 15 residues. The germline CDR1 and CDR2 sequences are MGHRA and YSYEKL. Trimming at V came to 4 bases and at J to 2 bases, leaving 3 bases not matched to a gene. The CDR3 DNA reads TGCGCCAGCAGCCCCCGGGACAGGGGGAACTATGGCTACACCTTC. Translated, it gives CASSPRDRGNYGYTF.

This clone has only a few counts. V usage is TRBV5-1 and J usage is TRBJ2-7; 8 bases fit TRBD1. After removal of 4 bases from V and 6 bases from J, the junction contained 3 bases not matched to a gene. The CDR3 sequence is 12 residues long. CDR1 is SGHRS, CDR2 YFSETQ, per germline. CDR3 nucleotide sequence: TGCGCCAGCAGCCTAGGACAGGGCGAGCAGTACTTC. It is translated as CASSLGQGEQYF.

This chain connects TRBV5-1 to TRBJ2-4, with 10 bases matching TRBD1. Germline lookup yields CDR1 SGHRS and CDR2 YFSETQ. The CDR3 consists of 14 residues. V lost 5 bases, J lost 6 bases, and 5 bases stayed unmatched. This CDR3 reads CASRQGTGVNIQYF. The CDR3, as DNA: TGCGCCAGCAGACAAGGGACAGGGGTAAACATTCAGTACTTC.

The V call is TRBV6-1, the J call TRBJ1-4; no firm D call. Per the germline V gene, CDR1 is MNHNS and CDR2 is SASEGT. This CDR3 is built from 13 residues. V lost 2 bases and J 11 bases, leaving 12 bases between the germline ends. In nucleotides, the CDR3 is TGTGCCAGCAGTGAATTAGGAAGCGAGAAACTGTTTTTT. Its translation is CASSELGSEKLFF.

The rearrangement links TRBV29-1 to TRBJ1-2, with a tentative D call TRBD1 (5 bases). V lost 5 bases and J lost 4, with 11 bases in between. CDR3 length equals 12 residues. Germline CDR1 is SQVTM and CDR2 is ANQGSEA. This CDR3 is CSVIGGGYGYTF. DNA for the CDR3: TGCAGCGTTATTGGCGGGGGCTATGGCTACACCTTC.

CDR3 bases: TGCGCCAGCGGCACAACGGGTACCGGGGAGCTGTTTTTT. Translating it yields CASGTTGTGELFF. The rearrangement uses TRBV5-1 and TRBJ2-2, with D unresolved. Trimming shortened V by 7 bases and J by 5 bases, and 12 bases separated the two germline ends. CDR3 size: 13 residues. Germline V CDR1 and CDR2: SGHRS, YFSETQ. The full variable domain, with the rest looked up from reference TRBV5-1 and TRBJ2-2, is KAGVTQTPRYLIKTRGQQVTLSCSPISGHRSVSWYQQTPGQGLQFLFEYFSETQRNKGNFPGRFSGRQFSNSRSEMNVSTLELGDSALYLCASGTTGTGELFFGEGSRLTVL.

J is TRBJ1-3 and V is TRBV28; TRBD1 agrees at 11 bases. CDR1 is MDHEN and CDR2 is SYDVKM in the germline V gene. The trim removed 2 bases at V and 8 bases at J, leaving 5 bases unmatched. This CDR3 region has 15 residues. CDR3: CASSLHLGQGDTIYF. CDR3 DNA: TGTGCCAGCAGTTTACATCTGGGACAGGGGGACACCATATATTTT.

The chain is built from TRBV5-1 and TRBJ1-1; possibly TRBD1 for D (5 bases). The CDR3 sequence is 17 residues long. Germline values: CDR1 SGHRS, CDR2 YFSETQ. V lost 4 bases to trimming and J lost 1 base, with 20 bases between them. CDR3 sequence (DNA): TGCGCCAGCAGCCAATCCCAGGGTTTGGTACGGAACACTGAAGCTTTCTTT. Translated, it gives CASSQSQGLVRNTEAFF.

This clone was observed a single time. The chain has TRBV4-1 and TRBJ2-7; 11 nucleotides line up with TRBD2. Germline V gives CDR1 MGHRA, CDR2 YSYEKL. The CDR3 has 16 residues. Losses at the gene ends were 1 base for V and 3 bases for J; bases not matched to a gene: 5. CDR3 amino acids: CASSQVAGTSGYEQYF. The CDR3 nucleotides read TGCGCCAGCAGCCAAGTTGCCGGGACTAGCGGCTACGAGCAGTACTTC.

V gene TRBV4-1 combines with J gene TRBJ2-1; 8 nucleotides align to TRBD1. The J segment lost 7 bases and the V segment lost 5 bases, leaving 10 bases of the junction unmatched. Germline loops: CDR1 MGHRA, CDR2 YSYEKL. The CDR3 has 15 residues. Here the CDR3 reads CASSDAGGAGNEQFF. In DNA, the CDR3 is TGCGCCAGCAGCGATGCAGGGGGCGCGGGTAATGAGCAGTTCTTC.

The chain recombines TRBV11-2 with TRBJ2-7, with D tentatively TRBD2 (5 bases). This CDR3 has 13 residues. Germline V gene data show CDR1 as SGHAT and CDR2 as FQNNGV. V was cut by 5 bases and J by 4 bases, with 12 bases left in between. This chain's CDR3 is CASSPPGLYEQYF. In DNA, the CDR3 is TGTGCCAGCAGCCCGCCGGGGTTGTACGAGCAGTACTTC.

The chain uses TRBV27 and TRBJ1-4, with 7 bases that match TRBD1. The germline V gene has CDR1 MNHEY and CDR2 SMNVEV (reference sequence). The CDR3 covers 15 residues. Trimming at V came to 6 bases and at J to 6 bases, leaving 10 bases not matched to a gene. The CDR3 DNA reads TGTGCCAGCAGGTCGGGGACAGTTTACCATGAAAAACTGTTTTTT. It translates to CASRSGTVYHEKLFF. Combining the CDR3 with reference TRBV27 and TRBJ1-4 gives the whole variable domain EAQVTQNPRYLITVTGKKLTVTCSQNMNHEYMSWYRQDPGLGLRQIYYSMNVEVTDKGDVPEGYKVSRKEKRNFPLILESPSPNQTSLYFCASRSGTVYHEKLFFGSGTQLSVL.

The chain carries TRBV6-5 and TRBJ1-2; no reliable D call. The CDR3 has 14 amino acids. The V gene's germline CDR1 is MNHEY and CDR2 SVGAGI. Trimming took off 1 base at V and 6 bases at J, with 12 bases between the two ends. The CDR3 bases are TGTGCCAGCAGTTACTTGGAAGACGGAGATGGCTACACCTTC. It encodes CASSYLEDGDGYTF.

The V gene is TRBV28, the J gene TRBJ1-2; no clear D gene. The CDR3 length is 12 residues. Germline values: CDR1 MDHEN, CDR2 SYDVKM. Between the trimmed V and J ends, which lost 6 bases and 8 bases, there was a span of 13 bases. The CDR3 region has the DNA TGTGCCAGCAGAGTCCCCATCGAGGGCTACACCTTC. It specifies CASRVPIEGYTF.

This clone was seen only once. The CDR3 is CASSFEEPQHF. The CDR3 DNA follows: TGTGCCAGCAGTTTCGAGGAGCCCCAGCATTTT. The rearrangement links TRBV28 to TRBJ1-5, with D uncertain. Germline V gene lookup returns CDR1 MDHEN and CDR2 SYDVKM. V dropped 3 bases and J dropped 8 bases, with 5 bases sitting between them. CDR3 length equals 11 residues. The entire variable domain, with the rest obtained from reference TRBV28 and TRBJ1-5, is as follows: DVKVTQSSRYLVKRTGEKVFLECVQDMDHENMFWYRQDPGLGLRLIYFSYDVKMKEKGDIPEGYSVSREKKERFSLILESASTNQTSMYLCASSFEEPQHFGDGTRLSIL.

The chain is built from TRBV9 and TRBJ2-1; D is possibly TRBD1 (5 bases). V gave up 1 base and J gave up 8 bases, with 10 bases separating them. The CDR3 is 13 amino acids. Germline V gene sequence: CDR1 SGDLS, CDR2 YYNGEE. In nucleotides, the CDR3 is TGTGCCAGCAGCGTACAGGGCTGGGATGAGCAGTTCTTC. Protein: CASSVQGWDEQFF. Based on the CDR3 plus reference TRBV9 and TRBJ2-1, the full variable domain is DSGVTQTPKHLITATGQRVTLRCSPRSGDLSVYWYQQSLDQGLQFLIQYYNGEERAKGNILERFSAQQFPDLHSELNLSSLELGDSALYFCASSVQGWDEQFFGPGTRLTVL.

This chain connects TRBV7-6 to TRBJ2-5, with a tentative D call TRBD2 (5 bases). The germline V gene has CDR1 SGHVS and CDR2 FNYEAQ. The length of the CDR3 is 15 residues. V lost 1 base to trimming and J lost 0 bases, with 9 bases between them. CDR3 sequence: CASSLGRTHQETQYF. In DNA form, the CDR3 reads TGTGCCAGCAGCTTAGGGAGGACGCACCAAGAGACCCAGTACTTC.

The count of this clone is one. J is TRBJ1-1 and V is TRBV5-1; D remains ambiguous. This CDR3 comprises 13 residues. Looked up from germline, CDR1 is SGHRS and CDR2 is YFSETQ. Between the trimmed V and J ends, which lost 0 bases and 1 base, there was a span of 4 bases. The chain's CDR3 is CASSLGRNTEAFF. In DNA form, the CDR3 reads TGCGCCAGCAGCTTGGGGAGGAACACTGAAGCTTTCTTT.